The 32 T cell receptor beta chains listed next were all sequenced from one sample in a study of vaccination and CD4 T cells after COVID-19. Each CDR3 protein gets one entry after TCRdb re-called the PCR reads with MiXCR. The sample has some 18,000 distinct CDR3 sequences; around 64% are singletons. Sequencing used CD4+ T cells from blood, obtained after SARS-CoV-2 vaccination. All receptors derive from a human donor who had recovered from COVID-19.

This clonotype was recorded a few times. V usage is TRBV20-1 and J usage is TRBJ2-3; D possibly matches TRBD1 or TRBD2 (6 bases each). The CDR3 runs 16 residues. Germline assignment: CDR1 DFQATT and CDR2 SNEGSKA (reference sequence). V lost 6 bases to trimming and J lost 5 bases, with 24 bases between them. CDR3: CSALLGGGGPGDTQYF. The CDR3 coding sequence is TGCAGTGCCCTGCTGGGGGGCGGCGGGCCGGGAGATACGCAGTATTTT.

The chain employs TRBV7-3 and TRBJ2-3; D is perhaps TRBD2 (5 bases). The germline V gene encodes CDR1 SGHTA and CDR2 FQGTGA. The CDR3 has 15 amino acids. V was clipped by 1 base and J by 2 bases, with 10 bases between them. For the CDR3, the DNA is TGTGCCAGCAGCTTAATAGGGAGTGTCACAGATACGCAGTATTTT. It specifies CASSLIGSVTDTQYF.

This clonotype is classed as medium-sized. V gene TRBV20-1 combines with J gene TRBJ2-5; D is uncertain. Germline assignment: CDR1 DFQATT and CDR2 SNEGSKA (reference sequence). V was shortened by 4 bases and J by 2 bases, with 11 bases between the two germline ends. CDR3 size: 13 residues. CDR3 sequence (DNA): TGCAGTGCTAACTCTGATATTCAAGAGACCCAGTACTTC. It yields the protein CSANSDIQETQYF.

This clonotype appeared a few times. This chain uses TRBV19 with TRBJ1-1; D gene unclear. Per germline, CDR1 LNHDA and CDR2 SQIVND (reference sequence). The CDR3 runs to 13 residues. With 6 bases removed from V and 1 base from J, the gap between germline ends came to 9 bases. CDR3 protein: CASRRQQNTEAFF. CDR3 nucleotides: TGTGCCAGTAGAAGGCAGCAGAACACTGAAGCTTTCTTT.

The chain combines TRBV20-1 with TRBJ2-3; TRBD1 aligns across 9 bases. The CDR3 totals 16 residues. Germline CDR1 and CDR2: DFQATT and SNEGSKA (reference sequence). With 0 bases clipped from V and 1 base from J, the junction kept 5 bases outside the gene matches. The CDR3 spells CSARDRTGGGTDTQYF. In DNA form, the CDR3 reads TGCAGTGCTAGAGATAGAACAGGGGGCGGCACAGATACGCAGTATTTT.

The CDR3: CASSLAVGSSYEQYF. In DNA form, the CDR3 reads TGCGCCAGCAGCTTGGCCGTCGGAAGCTCCTACGAGCAGTACTTC. This chain links TRBV5-1 with TRBJ2-7; D uncertain. V shed 0 bases and J shed 0 bases, with 10 bases lying between them. Germline V gives CDR1 SGHRS, CDR2 YFSETQ. CDR3 length: 15 residues. Filled out from reference TRBV5-1 and TRBJ2-7, the complete variable domain reads KAGVTQTPRYLIKTRGQQVTLSCSPISGHRSVSWYQQTPGQGLQFLFEYFSETQRNKGNFPGRFSGRQFSNSRSEMNVSTLELGDSALYLCASSLAVGSSYEQYFGPGTRLTVT.

The chain uses TRBV12-3 or TRBV12-4 and TRBJ1-1; the match to TRBD1 covers 8 bases. The ends lost 8 bases at V and 6 bases at J; junction bases unmatched: 11. This CDR3 comprises 14 residues. CDR3 amino acids: CASGTGLEVAEAFF. DNA of the CDR3: TGTGCCAGCGGGACAGGCCTAGAAGTTGCTGAAGCTTTCTTT.

The chain joins TRBV20-1 to TRBJ2-1; 9 bases map to TRBD2. The germline V gene has CDR1 DFQATT and CDR2 SNEGSKA (reference sequence). This CDR3 has 14 amino acids. With 5 bases clipped from V and 6 bases from J, the junction kept 8 bases outside the gene matches. CDR3 sequence reads: CSAFSLGLANEQFF. The CDR3 DNA reads TGCAGTGCTTTCTCCTTGGGACTAGCCAATGAGCAGTTCTTC.

The chain has TRBV30 and TRBJ2-1, with TRBD2 matching 7 bases. The CDR3 consists of 17 residues. V lost 3 bases to trimming and J lost 8 bases; unmatched junction nucleotides: 19. Looked up from germline, CDR1 is GTSNPN and CDR2 is SVGIG (reference sequence). CDR3 loop: CAWSPSRTSPTADEQFF. In DNA, the CDR3 is TGTGCCTGGAGCCCCTCCAGGACTAGTCCCACTGCAGATGAGCAGTTCTTC.

The chain combines TRBV19 with TRBJ1-1; 8 bases map to TRBD1. Trimming took 5 bases from V and 5 from J; bases not matched to a gene: 4. The CDR3 consists of 13 residues. CDR1 and CDR2 from the germline V gene are LNHDA and SQIVND (reference sequence). CDR3 in DNA: TGTGCCAGTAGTCAGGGGGCCCTGACTGAAGCTTTCTTT. Its translation is CASSQGALTEAFF.

This clonotype was detected a few times. V usage is TRBV28 and J usage is TRBJ1-5; D may be TRBD1 (6 bases). V shed 7 bases and J shed 0 bases, with 13 bases lying between them. Germline V gene lookup returns CDR1 MDHEN and CDR2 SYDVKM. This CDR3 contains 15 residues. In DNA, the CDR3 is TGTGCCAGCACCGGACAGTTATATAGCAATCAGCCCCAGCATTTT. Its protein is CASTGQLYSNQPQHF.

The J gene is TRBJ2-7, the V gene TRBV6-1; TRBD1 might be the D (6 bases). Trimming left V 6 bases short and J 3 bases short, with 12 bases between. The CDR3 spans 13 residues. Looked up from germline, CDR1 is MNHNS and CDR2 is SASEGT. The CDR3 here is CASRWTEGYEQYF. CDR3 bases: TGTGCCAGCAGGTGGACAGAGGGCTACGAGCAGTACTTC.

The J gene is TRBJ2-6, the V gene TRBV20-1; 13 bases line up with TRBD2. The germline gives CDR1 DFQATT, CDR2 SNEGSKA (reference sequence). V dropped 0 bases and J dropped 2; count of bases not matched to a gene: 4. The length of the CDR3 is 18 residues. For the CDR3, the DNA is TGCAGTGCTAGAGATTTGGGACTAGCGGGAACTGGGGCCAACGTCCTGACTTTC. It translates to CSARDLGLAGTGANVLTF.

V and J are TRBV10-1 and TRBJ2-7; D uncertain. This CDR3 comprises 14 residues. CDR1 and CDR2 from the germline V gene are WNHNN and SYGVQD (reference sequence). Trimming stripped 0 bases from V and 6 bases from J, with 12 bases between. The CDR3 loop is CASSESTEVSEQYF. CDR3 nucleotide sequence: TGCGCCAGCAGTGAGTCGACTGAGGTCAGCGAGCAGTACTTC.

This clonotype was detected only a few times. In DNA form, the CDR3 reads TGTGCCAGTAGTATTAGCGGCCAAGAGACCCAGTACTTC. Residues: CASSISGQETQYF. J is TRBJ2-5 and V is TRBV19; D possibly corresponds to TRBD2 (6 bases). Germline CDR1 reads LNHDA; CDR2 reads SQIVND (reference sequence). CDR3 size: 13 residues. With 3 bases removed from V and 1 base from J, the gap between germline ends came to 6 bases.

The chain combines TRBV27 with TRBJ2-2, with D perhaps TRBD2 (6 bases). This CDR3 has 14 amino acids. From germline, CDR1 is MNHEY and CDR2 SMNVEV (reference sequence). The germline V and J ends were trimmed by 4 bases and 4 bases, with 10 bases remaining between them. The DNA of the CDR3 is TGTGCCAGCAGTTGGCTAGCGAGCACCGGGGAGCTGTTTTTT. Translating it yields CASSWLASTGELFF.

The chain employs TRBV18 and TRBJ1-5, with 9 bases that match TRBD1. The CDR3 extends over 15 amino acids. V lost 1 base, J lost 11 bases, and 9 bases stayed unmatched. Germline V lookup: CDR1 KGHSH, CDR2 LQKENI. CDR3 loop: CASSPRQSGTGSQHF. The CDR3 bases are TGTGCCAGCTCACCACGTCAGTCCGGGACAGGGTCCCAGCATTTT.

The V gene is TRBV6-1, the J gene TRBJ2-1; D is unclear. The CDR3 extends over 16 amino acids. From germline, CDR1 is MNHNS and CDR2 SASEGT. V lost 7 bases to trimming and J lost 0 bases, with 16 bases between them. Here the CDR3 reads CASNVIGAHSYNEQFF. The CDR3 DNA reads TGTGCCAGCAACGTGATCGGAGCCCACTCCTACAATGAGCAGTTCTTC.

V is TRBV7-2 and J is TRBJ1-2; a possible D gene is TRBD1 (5 bases). The length of the CDR3 is 15 residues. The germline V and J ends were trimmed by 5 bases and 4 bases, with 17 bases remaining between them. CDR1 and CDR2 from the germline V gene are SGHTA and FQGNSA. CDR3 protein: CASSPRGQGVYGYTF. Written as DNA, the CDR3 is TGTGCCAGCAGCCCCCGCGGCCAGGGCGTCTATGGCTACACCTTC.

Written as DNA, the CDR3 is TGTGCCAGCAGGCGCGCGGATGGGATGAACACTGAAGCTTTCTTT. Its protein product is CASRRADGMNTEAFF. V usage is TRBV6-1 and J usage is TRBJ1-1; no firm D call. This CDR3 comprises 15 residues. Trimming removed 6 bases at V and 0 bases at J, with 14 bases between. CDR1 MNHNS and CDR2 SASEGT come from the germline V gene.

The chain carries TRBV7-9 and TRBJ2-7; 8 bases are a match to TRBD1. The CDR3 runs 15 residues. Germline-derived CDR1 and CDR2 are SEHNR and FQNEAQ (reference sequence). The V gene end was trimmed by 3 bases and the J gene end by 0 bases; junction bases not matched to a gene: 4. In DNA, the CDR3 is TGTGCCAGCAGCTTCCGACAGGGGAGCTCCTACGAGCAGTACTTC. The encoded protein is CASSFRQGSSYEQYF. Complete variable domain (other parts from reference TRBV7-9 and TRBJ2-7): DTGVSQNPRHKITKRGQNVTFRCDPISEHNRLYWYRQTLGQGPEFLTYFQNEAQLEKSRLLSDRFSAERPKGSFSTLEIQRTEQGDSAMYLCASSFRQGSSYEQYFGPGTRLTVT.

This clonotype was observed a handful of times. Written as DNA, the CDR3 is TGTGCCAGCTCACCCGGAGACTACGAGCAGTACTTC. Translating gives CASSPGDYEQYF. J is TRBJ2-7 and V is TRBV18; D is unclear. CDR3 length: 12 residues. The V end was cut by 3 bases, the J end by 3 bases, with 6 bases between. Germline CDR1 reads KGHSH; CDR2 reads LQKENI.

This clonotype was found once. This chain uses TRBV20-1 with TRBJ2-5; 7 bases map to TRBD1. The germline gives CDR1 DFQATT, CDR2 SNEGSKA (reference sequence). V lost 4 bases and J lost 4; bases outside the gene matches: 18. This CDR3 has 17 residues. CDR3 DNA sequence: TGCAGTGCTATGGGTTGGGGAAACGGGACAGCTCCAGAGACCCAGTACTTC. Protein sequence: CSAMGWGNGTAPETQYF.

This chain uses TRBV7-9 with TRBJ2-5, with TRBD1 identical over 9 bases. This CDR3 is built from 15 residues. Per the germline V gene, CDR1 is SEHNR and CDR2 is FQNEAQ (reference sequence). V dropped 10 bases and J dropped 3; count of bases not matched to a gene: 12. CDR3 loop: CAIRWSGQGEETQYF. DNA for the CDR3: TGTGCCATCCGATGGTCGGGACAGGGCGAAGAGACCCAGTACTTC.

V usage is TRBV20-1 and J usage is TRBJ2-3; 8 nucleotides agree with TRBD2. CDR1 and CDR2 (germline): DFQATT, SNEGSKA (reference sequence). This CDR3 spans 14 amino acids. V was pared by 0 bases and J by 5 bases, with 4 bases of the junction left unmatched. The CDR3 DNA follows: TGCAGTGCTAGAGATGCGGGAGGAGGAGATACGCAGTATTTT. Translation: CSARDAGGGDTQYF.

J is TRBJ1-1 and V is TRBV27, with TRBD1 identical over 7 bases. The trim removed 5 bases at V and 3 bases at J, leaving 6 bases unmatched. Per the germline V gene, CDR1 is MNHEY and CDR2 is SMNVEV (reference sequence). CDR3 size: 14 residues. Written as DNA, the CDR3 is TGTGCCAGCAGTCGAAGACAGGGCCACACTGAAGCTTTCTTT. It yields the protein CASSRRQGHTEAFF.

The chain recombines TRBV2 with TRBJ2-5; 15 bases map to TRBD2. This CDR3 region has 15 residues. With 6 bases clipped from V and 3 bases from J, the junction kept 2 bases outside the gene matches. Germline CDR1 is SNHLY and CDR2 is FYNNEI. In DNA form, the CDR3 reads TGTGCCAGCAGCGGACTAGCGGGAGGGGAAGAGACCCAGTACTTC. Translating gives CASSGLAGGEETQYF. The whole variable domain, filled in from reference TRBV2 and TRBJ2-5, reads EPEVTQTPSHQVTQMGQEVILRCVPISNHLYFYWYRQILGQKVEFLVSFYNNEISEKSEIFDDQFSVERPDGSNFTLKIRSTKLEDSAMYFCASSGLAGGEETQYFGPGTRLLVL.

V is TRBV2 and J is TRBJ2-1, with 11 bases identical to TRBD2. CDR3 length: 12 amino acids. After removal of 8 bases from V and 9 bases from J, the junction contained 3 bases not matched to a gene. The V gene's germline CDR1 is SNHLY and CDR2 FYNNEI. CDR3 nucleotide sequence: TGTGCCAGCGTAGGACTAGCGGGTGAGCAGTTCTTC. Translated, it gives CASVGLAGEQFF.

This clonotype turned up a few times. This chain connects TRBV20-1 to TRBJ2-3; D is unclear. The CDR3 covers 12 residues. The germline gives CDR1 DFQATT, CDR2 SNEGSKA (reference sequence). V lost 0 bases and J 8 bases, leaving 9 bases between the germline ends. This CDR3 reads CSARDKAVTQYF. The CDR3 region has the DNA TGCAGTGCTAGAGATAAGGCGGTTACGCAGTATTTT.

This clonotype was counted only a few times. The chain links TRBV6-2 or TRBV6-3 to TRBJ2-2, with TRBD2 matching 11 bases. V trimming: 7 bases; J trimming: 3 bases; junction bases outside the gene matches: 7. CDR3 length: 16 amino acids. Germline assignment: CDR1 MNHEY and CDR2 SVGEGT. The CDR3 loop is CASTYSSGRYTGELFF. Written as DNA, the CDR3 is TGTGCCAGCACCTACTCTAGCGGGAGGTACACCGGGGAGCTGTTTTTT.

This clonotype turned up a few times. This chain uses TRBV20-1 with TRBJ1-5; 11 bases agree with TRBD1. The CDR3 spans 15 residues. The germline V gene encodes CDR1 DFQATT and CDR2 SNEGSKA (reference sequence). Trimming cost V 6 bases and J 3 bases; bases outside gene matches: 7. The CDR3 DNA sequence: TGCAGTGCCCCATGGACAGGGGGCATCAATCAGCCCCAGCATTTT. It encodes CSAPWTGGINQPQHF.

This clonotype appeared once. The chain carries TRBV2 and TRBJ2-5; 12 bases are a match to TRBD2. From germline, CDR1 is SNHLY and CDR2 FYNNEI. The junction had 1 base not matched to a gene; V was cut back by 3 bases and J by 5 bases. This CDR3 has 14 residues. The CDR3 region has the DNA TGTGCCAGCAGTGAGACTAGCGGGAGTGAGACCCAGTACTTC. Protein: CASSETSGSETQYF.